Described below is a single T cell receptor beta chain sequence and its context. Its antigen is unknown. Sequence at one end of the junction differs from germline and may be a read error. This record belongs to a study of cytomegalovirus exposure and HLA in healthy donors. CDR3 size: 13 residues. In germline, CDR1 is SSHAT, CDR2 FNYEAQ (reference sequence). It was with 60 Vbeta and 13 Jbeta primers that the PCR ran. Assay: immunoSEQ multiplex PCR; the TCRdb copy retains only in-frame clones and omits some. Altogether under 95,000 clones are present, about four fifths being singletons, with the ten largest covering over 12%. Findings and caveats of the study: Prior analysis indicated that the majority of TCR beta V segments exhibited productivity approximately 90% or approximately 30% of the time. Investigators reported 164 TCR beta chains as tied to cytomegalovirus. In a later analysis, TCR beta V- and J-gene trimming was associated with a missense DCLRE1C variant.

The source is a woman in her forties in good health and CMV-seropositive. Sequencing was done on a sample of PBMCs. The chain uses TRBV7-7 and TRBJ2-7; D may be TRBD2 (6 bases). The CDR3 protein is CASSLAGTAEQYF. The CDR3 bases are TGTGCTAGCAGCTTAGCAGGGACTGCCGAGCAGTACTTC.